This is a list of T cell receptor beta chains from one sample in a study of T-cell memory formation after mild COVID-19. TCRdb reprocessed the 5' RACE reads via MiXCR and lists one record per CDR3 protein. In the table there are about 210,000 distinct CDR3 sequences, about 27% of which are singletons. The sample consisted of PBMCs or a T cell subset sorted from them (not recorded which). The receptors were sampled from an adult woman who had mild COVID-19 (a few samples of this study predate the infection). Cell type and time point are not known. CDR3s include the opening cysteine and the closing phenylalanine or tryptophan. Each record gives: J gene, V gene, CDR3 length, D gene, clone size, CDR3 DNA, CDR3 protein. The D gene is left open where the match is weak. The size entry is marked missing in some rows and otherwise reads once, few, many or a size class.

j_call: TRBJ2-4
v_call: TRBV20-1
cdr3_length: 15
d_call: .
clone_size: few
cdr3_nt: TGCAGTGCCGCGAATTCGTACCTAGCCAAAAACATTCAGTACTTC
cdr3_aa: CSAANSYLAKNIQYF

j_call: TRBJ2-3
v_call: TRBV9
cdr3_length: 14
d_call: .
clone_size: .
cdr3_nt: TGTGCCAGCAGCGTAGCTCTTGAAGAGGATACGCAGTATTTT
cdr3_aa: CASSVALEEDTQYF

j_call: TRBJ1-5
v_call: TRBV7-2
cdr3_length: 13
d_call: .
clone_size: .
cdr3_nt: TGTGCCACCGCCTCCAGGGACCATCAGCCCCAGCATTTT
cdr3_aa: CATASRDHQPQHF

j_call: TRBJ2-2
v_call: TRBV2
cdr3_length: 14
d_call: .
clone_size: .
cdr3_nt: TGTGCCAGCATTTGGCAGGGTAGCACCGGGGAGCTGTTTTTT
cdr3_aa: CASIWQGSTGELFF

j_call: TRBJ1-1
v_call: TRBV25-1
cdr3_length: 12
d_call: .
clone_size: .
cdr3_nt: TGTGCCAGCAGTGCCGGGGCGAGAAAAGCTTTCTTT
cdr3_aa: CASSAGARKAFF

j_call: TRBJ1-1
v_call: TRBV6-5
cdr3_length: 12
d_call: .
clone_size: .
cdr3_nt: TGTGCCAGCAGCCAGGACCAGACTGAAGCTTTCTTT
cdr3_aa: CASSQDQTEAFF

j_call: TRBJ2-3
v_call: TRBV13
cdr3_length: 15
d_call: .
clone_size: .
cdr3_nt: TGTGCCAGCAGCCCTACCTTGGGCTCCGCAGATACGCAGTATTTT
cdr3_aa: CASSPTLGSADTQYF

j_call: TRBJ1-5
v_call: TRBV5-5
cdr3_length: 16
d_call: .
clone_size: .
cdr3_nt: TGTGCCAGCAGCTTGGAGGGAAGGAGCCTAGATCAGCCCCAGCATTTT
cdr3_aa: CASSLEGRSLDQPQHF

j_call: TRBJ1-1
v_call: TRBV5-5
cdr3_length: 14
d_call: .
clone_size: .
cdr3_nt: TGTGCCAGCAGCATAGGGGTGGTTAACACTGAAGCTTTCTTT
cdr3_aa: CASSIGVVNTEAFF

j_call: TRBJ1-2
v_call: TRBV5-1
cdr3_length: 14
d_call: .
clone_size: .
cdr3_nt: TGCGCCAGCAGCTTGACTTCAGCTAACTATGGCTACACCTTC
cdr3_aa: CASSLTSANYGYTF

j_call: TRBJ2-7
v_call: TRBV12-3/TRBV12-4
cdr3_length: 15
d_call: .
clone_size: .
cdr3_nt: TGTGCCAGCAGTCCCCGGTGGGGGGCACCGAACGAGCAGTACTTC
cdr3_aa: CASSPRWGAPNEQYF

j_call: TRBJ2-2
v_call: TRBV25-1
cdr3_length: 13
d_call: .
clone_size: few
cdr3_nt: TGTGCCAGCAAGGGACAGAACACCGGGGAGCTGTTTTTT
cdr3_aa: CASKGQNTGELFF

j_call: TRBJ2-7
v_call: TRBV29-1
cdr3_length: 12
d_call: .
clone_size: .
cdr3_nt: TGCAGCGTTGAGGGGCAGAGAAGGGTAGAGTACTTC
cdr3_aa: CSVEGQRRVEYF

j_call: TRBJ2-2
v_call: TRBV4-2
cdr3_length: 16
d_call: .
clone_size: .
cdr3_nt: TGTGCCAGCAGCCAAGCCGGCGCGGGAAACACCGGGGAGCTGTTTTTT
cdr3_aa: CASSQAGAGNTGELFF

j_call: TRBJ2-7
v_call: TRBV3-1
cdr3_length: 14
d_call: .
clone_size: few
cdr3_nt: TGTGCCAGCAGCCAAGGGGACCTCCGGGTGGAGCAGTACTTC
cdr3_aa: CASSQGDLRVEQYF

j_call: TRBJ1-1
v_call: TRBV3-1
cdr3_length: 15
d_call: TRBD1
clone_size: .
cdr3_nt: TGTGCCAGCAGCCAAGAGGGACAGGGGTCCGCAGAAGCTTTCTTT
cdr3_aa: CASSQEGQGSAEAFF

j_call: TRBJ1-2
v_call: TRBV24-1
cdr3_length: 18
d_call: TRBD1
clone_size: few
cdr3_nt: TGTGCCACCAGTGACCGCCCTACCACAGGGGGCGCGGAGTATGGCTACACCTTC
cdr3_aa: CATSDRPTTGGAEYGYTF

j_call: TRBJ1-6
v_call: TRBV20-1
cdr3_length: 14
d_call: .
clone_size: .
cdr3_nt: TGCAGTGCTAGTTCTGGGTCTGATAATTCACCCCTCCACTTT
cdr3_aa: CSASSGSDNSPLHF

j_call: TRBJ2-2
v_call: TRBV9
cdr3_length: 14
d_call: TRBD2
clone_size: few
cdr3_nt: TGTGCCTCTACCCTGGGGGGGAGCACCGGGGAGCTGTTTTTT
cdr3_aa: CASTLGGSTGELFF

j_call: TRBJ1-6
v_call: TRBV7-2
cdr3_length: 12
d_call: .
clone_size: .
cdr3_nt: TGTGCCAGCAGATTGGCAGGTTGGCCCCTCCACTTT
cdr3_aa: CASRLAGWPLHF

j_call: TRBJ2-3
v_call: TRBV7-9
cdr3_length: 15
d_call: .
clone_size: .
cdr3_nt: TGTGCCAGCAAAAGTGGGCGGATAGACACAGATACGCAGTATTTT
cdr3_aa: CASKSGRIDTDTQYF

j_call: TRBJ2-5
v_call: TRBV20-1
cdr3_length: 16
d_call: .
clone_size: .
cdr3_nt: TGCAGTGCTAGGCCTAGACAGAGACTGTACCAAGAGACCCAGTACTTC
cdr3_aa: CSARPRQRLYQETQYF

j_call: TRBJ2-7
v_call: TRBV12-3/TRBV12-4
cdr3_length: 13
d_call: .
clone_size: few
cdr3_nt: TGTGCCAGCAGTTTCGGTCAGAACTACGAGCAGTACTTC
cdr3_aa: CASSFGQNYEQYF

j_call: TRBJ2-7
v_call: TRBV29-1
cdr3_length: 14
d_call: TRBD1
clone_size: .
cdr3_nt: TGCAGCGTATACTCCGGGACAGGGGAATACGAGCAGTACTTC
cdr3_aa: CSVYSGTGEYEQYF

j_call: TRBJ2-1
v_call: TRBV19
cdr3_length: 16
d_call: .
clone_size: .
cdr3_nt: TGTGCCAGTAGTATAGGGTTGGTAGGGTCCTACAATGAGCAGTTCTTC
cdr3_aa: CASSIGLVGSYNEQFF

j_call: TRBJ1-2
v_call: TRBV20-1
cdr3_length: 14
d_call: TRBD1
clone_size: .
cdr3_nt: TGCAGTGCCGCAAGTCCAGGGGGAAACTATGGCTACACCTTC
cdr3_aa: CSAASPGGNYGYTF

j_call: TRBJ2-1
v_call: TRBV13
cdr3_length: 16
d_call: TRBD2
clone_size: few
cdr3_nt: TGTGCCAGCAGCGTAGAGCTAGCGGGAGGGCCCGATGAGCAGTTCTTC
cdr3_aa: CASSVELAGGPDEQFF

j_call: TRBJ2-3
v_call: TRBV15
cdr3_length: 15
d_call: .
clone_size: few
cdr3_nt: TGTGCCACCCAAAAGACCGGGTCCAGCACAGATACGCAGTATTTT
cdr3_aa: CATQKTGSSTDTQYF

j_call: TRBJ2-7
v_call: TRBV12-3/TRBV12-4
cdr3_length: 13
d_call: .
clone_size: .
cdr3_nt: TGTGCCAGCAGCTGGGATTTTTACTACGAGCAGTACTTC
cdr3_aa: CASSWDFYYEQYF

j_call: TRBJ2-1
v_call: TRBV5-1
cdr3_length: 14
d_call: TRBD1
clone_size: .
cdr3_nt: TGCGCCAGCAAAGACAGGGGAGTCTACAATGAGCAGTTCTTC
cdr3_aa: CASKDRGVYNEQFF

j_call: TRBJ2-7
v_call: TRBV29-1
cdr3_length: 13
d_call: .
clone_size: few
cdr3_nt: TGCAGCGTTGAAATCGGGGCCGACTACGAGCAGTACTTC
cdr3_aa: CSVEIGADYEQYF

j_call: TRBJ1-6
v_call: TRBV11-2
cdr3_length: 14
d_call: .
clone_size: few
cdr3_nt: TGTGCCAGCAGCTTGAGGGGGGTCAATTCACCCCTCCACTTT
cdr3_aa: CASSLRGVNSPLHF

j_call: TRBJ2-1
v_call: TRBV9
cdr3_length: 14
d_call: .
clone_size: .
cdr3_nt: TGTGCCAGCAGCGTGTACGGGATCGACAATGAGCAGTTCTTC
cdr3_aa: CASSVYGIDNEQFF

j_call: TRBJ1-2
v_call: TRBV24-1
cdr3_length: 13
d_call: .
clone_size: .
cdr3_nt: TGTGCCACCAGTGATGGGAACAGGGAGGGCTACACCTTC
cdr3_aa: CATSDGNREGYTF

j_call: TRBJ1-5
v_call: TRBV12-3/TRBV12-4
cdr3_length: 15
d_call: .
clone_size: .
cdr3_nt: TGTGCCAGCAGTGAGGGGTCGGGCCCCAGTCAGCCCCAGCATTTT
cdr3_aa: CASSEGSGPSQPQHF

j_call: TRBJ2-2
v_call: TRBV21-1
cdr3_length: 15
d_call: .
clone_size: once
cdr3_nt: TGTGCCAGCAGCAAAGCAGCGGCGAACACCGGGGAGCTGTTTTTT
cdr3_aa: CASSKAAANTGELFF

j_call: TRBJ2-7
v_call: TRBV5-1
cdr3_length: 13
d_call: TRBD1
clone_size: .
cdr3_nt: TGCGCCAGCAGCTTCACAGGGGACTACGAGCAGTACTTC
cdr3_aa: CASSFTGDYEQYF

j_call: TRBJ2-7
v_call: TRBV4-3
cdr3_length: 15
d_call: .
clone_size: .
cdr3_nt: TGCGCCAGCAGCCAAGATCTGGACGGGTCCTACGAGCAGTACTTC
cdr3_aa: CASSQDLDGSYEQYF

j_call: TRBJ2-2
v_call: TRBV7-2
cdr3_length: 17
d_call: TRBD2
clone_size: .
cdr3_nt: TGTGCCAGCAGCCCTCTAGCGGGGAGCCTTAACACCGGGGAGCTGTTTTTT
cdr3_aa: CASSPLAGSLNTGELFF